One sample yielded the 10 T cell receptor beta chains listed below, sequenced in a study of T cells in Graves' hyperthyroidism and ophthalmopathy. RNA transcripts gave rise to amplified TCR beta CDR3 regions. The HTBI primer set served for first-round RT-PCR of the TCR CDR3. From the multiplex PCR reads, TCRdb called clonotypes with MiXCR, one entry per CDR3 protein. The sample has a few hundred thousand distinct CDR3 sequences, roughly 15% seen once. Sequencing was done on a sample of blood. The receptors stem from a woman younger than 35 with Graves' hyperthyroidism.

This clonotype was detected only a few times. This sequence joins TRBV19 and TRBJ2-7; 10 bases line up with TRBD1. The CDR3 is 15 amino acids. The V segment lost 3 bases and the J segment 2 bases; nucleotides outside the gene matches: 4. The germline CDR1 and CDR2 sequences are LNHDA and SQIVND (reference sequence). CDR3 DNA: TGTGCCAGTAGTATTGGGACAGGGGTCGCCTACGAGCAGTACTTC. It yields the protein CASSIGTGVAYEQYF.

In its sample, this clonotype was seen many times. CDR3 residues: CAISTVTGNQGGYTF. The CDR3 coding sequence is TGTGCCATCAGCACAGTCACAGGGAATCAAGGTGGCTACACCTTC. V is TRBV10-3 and J is TRBJ1-2; a possible D gene is TRBD1 (6 bases). With 6 bases removed from V and 7 bases from J, the gap between germline ends came to 21 bases. The CDR3 is 15 amino acids. Germline V gene data show CDR1 as ENHRY and CDR2 as SYGVKD.

The chain couples TRBV28 to TRBJ2-7; 7 nucleotides align to TRBD1. V shed 5 bases and J 4 bases; nucleotides not matched to a gene: 8. Germline V gives CDR1 MDHEN, CDR2 SYDVKM. The CDR3 loop spans 14 amino acids. In nucleotides, the CDR3 is TGTGCCAGCAGTCCGAGCGACAGGGAATACGAGCAGTACTTC. Amino acid sequence: CASSPSDREYEQYF.

This clonotype was detected many times. J is TRBJ1-1 and V is TRBV24-1, with D possibly TRBD1 on 6 matching bases. Trimming pared 5 bases from V and 1 base from J, leaving 7 bases between. CDR1 is KGHDR, CDR2 SFDVKD, per germline. The CDR3 covers 13 residues. The CDR3 DNA reads TGTGCCACCAGTGCGGGGGCGAACACTGAAGCTTTCTTT. This translates into CATSAGANTEAFF.

The CDR3 loop is CATSRDRRTVDYGYTF. In DNA, the CDR3 is TGTGCCACCAGCAGAGATCGTCGCACCGTCGACTATGGCTACACCTTC. The chain uses TRBV15 and TRBJ1-2; D gene ambiguous. With 0 bases removed from V and 3 bases from J, the gap between germline ends came to 14 bases. This CDR3 is built from 16 residues. The germline V gene has CDR1 LNHNV and CDR2 YYDKDF (reference sequence).

This clonotype was counted at least ten times. The V gene is TRBV12-3 or TRBV12-4, the J gene TRBJ2-1; no clear D gene. The CDR3 consists of 12 residues. Trimming took 1 base from V and 9 from J, leaving 7 bases between them. CDR3 sequence: CASSLEVGEQFF. The CDR3 DNA follows: TGTGCCAGCAGTTTAGAAGTCGGTGAGCAGTTCTTC.

Turning to this clonotype: The junction does not match germline at one end; this may be a read error. The rearrangement links TRBV6-5 to TRBJ2-7; D might be TRBD1 (6 bases). Germline values: CDR1 MNHEY, CDR2 SVGAGI. The CDR3 loop spans 15 amino acids. The CDR3 sequence: CTSSSLIRGSYEQYF. The CDR3 bases are TGTACCAGCAGTTCTCTCATCAGGGGATCCTACGAGCAGTACTTC.

As regards this clonotype: It may be a read error: a sequence one base away is much more abundant. V gene TRBV27 combines with J gene TRBJ2-1; 10 bases agree with TRBD2. Germline loops: CDR1 MNHEY, CDR2 SMNVEV (reference sequence). This CDR3 comprises 15 residues. DNA of the CDR3: TGTGCAAAGTCATTACACGGACTAGCGGACAATGAGCAGTTCTTC. It translates to CAKSLHGLADNEQFF.

This clonotype has at least ten counts. The chain recombines TRBV28 with TRBJ2-3; a weak D match, TRBD2 (6 bases). Germline V gives CDR1 MDHEN, CDR2 SYDVKM. There are 15 residues in the CDR3. Trimming left V 5 bases short and J 3 bases short, with 15 bases between. The CDR3 protein is CASSRSGVGTDTQYF. As DNA, the CDR3 is TGTGCCAGCAGTAGATCGGGAGTTGGAACAGATACGCAGTATTTT.

There are a few counts of this clonotype. A much more abundant neighbour one base away suggests this may be a read error. The chain carries TRBV6-1 and TRBJ1-5; no clear D gene. Per germline, CDR1 MNHNS and CDR2 SASEGT. V was cut by 10 bases and J by 0 bases, with 16 bases left in between. The CDR3 is made up of 15 amino acids. The CDR3 loop reads CANTRTVDSNQPQHF. CDR3 sequence (DNA): TGTGCCAACACGAGGACGGTAGATAGCAATCAGCCCCAGCATTTT.